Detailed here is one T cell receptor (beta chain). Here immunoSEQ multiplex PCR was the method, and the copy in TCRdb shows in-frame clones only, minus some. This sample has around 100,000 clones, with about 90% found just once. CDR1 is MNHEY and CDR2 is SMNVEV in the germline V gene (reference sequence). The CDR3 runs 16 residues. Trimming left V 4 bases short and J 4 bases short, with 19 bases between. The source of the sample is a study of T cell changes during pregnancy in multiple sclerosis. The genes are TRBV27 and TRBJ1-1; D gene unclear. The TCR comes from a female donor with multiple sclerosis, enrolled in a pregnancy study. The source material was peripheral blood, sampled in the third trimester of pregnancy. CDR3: CASSSSAGLPATEAFF. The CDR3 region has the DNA TGTGCCAGCAGTTCGTCCGCTGGGCTCCCTGCCACTGAAGCTTTCTTT.